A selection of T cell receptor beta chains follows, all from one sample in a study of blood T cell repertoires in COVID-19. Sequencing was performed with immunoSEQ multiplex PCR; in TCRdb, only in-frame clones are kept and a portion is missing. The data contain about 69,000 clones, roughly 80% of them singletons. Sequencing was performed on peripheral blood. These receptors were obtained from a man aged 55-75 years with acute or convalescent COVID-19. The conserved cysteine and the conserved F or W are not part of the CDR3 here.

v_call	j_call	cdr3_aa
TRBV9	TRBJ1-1	ASSIETRTEAF
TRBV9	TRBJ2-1	ASSVDGRLAGGPSYNEQF
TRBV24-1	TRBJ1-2	ATSRTGKGYT
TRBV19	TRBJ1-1	ASSSEQGWTEAF
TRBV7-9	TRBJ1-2	ASSLAGVNYGYT
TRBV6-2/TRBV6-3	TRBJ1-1	ASSNLRGTWAEAF
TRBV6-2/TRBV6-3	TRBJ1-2	ASSRGQFYGYT
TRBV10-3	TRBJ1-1	AISESLGGPEAF
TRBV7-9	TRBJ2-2	ASSPSMGVNPTGELF
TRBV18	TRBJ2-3	ASSPTGGTDTQY
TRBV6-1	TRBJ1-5	ASSANPTGIRQPQH
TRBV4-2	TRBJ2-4	ASSLTTSEDIQY
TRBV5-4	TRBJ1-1	ASSVKGQGKGTEAF
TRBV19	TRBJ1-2	ASSIAAVNYGYT
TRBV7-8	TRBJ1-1	ASSLGEGEAF
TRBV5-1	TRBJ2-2	ASSLDFTGELF
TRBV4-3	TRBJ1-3	ASSQAPDTARNTIY
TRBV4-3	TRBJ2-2	ASAGGTGELF
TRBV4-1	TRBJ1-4	ASSLRTRATNEKLF
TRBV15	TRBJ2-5	ATSGTTGKETQY
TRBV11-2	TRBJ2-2	ASSLDRVRAGELF
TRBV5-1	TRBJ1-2	ASSGTDRGHGYT
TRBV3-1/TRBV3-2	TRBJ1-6	ASSMVRGNSPLH